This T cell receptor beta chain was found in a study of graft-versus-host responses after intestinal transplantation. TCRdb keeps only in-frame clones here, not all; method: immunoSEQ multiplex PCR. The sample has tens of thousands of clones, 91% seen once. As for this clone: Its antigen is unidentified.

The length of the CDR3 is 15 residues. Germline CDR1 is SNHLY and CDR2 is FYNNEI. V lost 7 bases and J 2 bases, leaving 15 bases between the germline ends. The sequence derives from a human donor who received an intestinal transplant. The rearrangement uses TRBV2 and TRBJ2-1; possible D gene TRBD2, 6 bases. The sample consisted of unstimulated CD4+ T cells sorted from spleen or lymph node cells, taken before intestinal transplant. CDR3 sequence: CASTFPRGTYNEQFF. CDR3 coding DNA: TGTGCCAGCACCTTCCCTCGGGGGACCTACAATGAGCAGTTCTTC. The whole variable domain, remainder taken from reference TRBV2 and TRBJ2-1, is EPEVTQTPSHQVTQMGQEVILRCVPISNHLYFYWYRQILGQKVEFLVSFYNNEISEKSEIFDDQFSVERPDGSNFTLKIRSTKLEDSAMYFCASTFPRGTYNEQFFGPGTRLTVL.